This entry lists 9 T cell receptor beta chains sequenced from one sample in a study of cytomegalovirus exposure and HLA in healthy donors. With 60 Vbeta and 13 Jbeta primers, the PCR was carried out. Profiled with immunoSEQ multiplex PCR; TCRdb holds only in-frame clones, not every one. The repertoire holds 100,000 or so clones, with 65% to 80% as singletons. Sequencing was done on a sample of PBMCs. These receptors came from a man over 45 in good health and CMV-seronegative.

The DNA for the CDR3 is TGTGCCAGCAGCTTGTCGACAGGGGGTCGGGCCGGGGAGCTGTTTTTT. Its protein product is CASSLSTGGRAGELFF. The chain is built from TRBV7-2 and TRBJ2-2; 9 bases fit TRBD1. The CDR3 length is 16 residues. Trimming cost V 3 bases and J 6 bases; bases outside gene matches: 8. Germline loops: CDR1 SGHTA, CDR2 FQGNSA.

The chain combines TRBV5-1 with TRBJ1-6; TRBD1 agrees at 8 bases. Germline V CDR1 and CDR2: SGHRS, YFSETQ. CDR3 size: 15 residues. The V segment lost 1 base and the J segment 7 bases; nucleotides outside the gene matches: 4. Here the CDR3 reads CASSLTGGRNSPLHF. The CDR3 coding sequence is TGCGCCAGCAGCTTGACAGGGGGACGAAATTCACCCCTCCACTTT.

The chain is built from TRBV28 and TRBJ1-5; tentatively, D is TRBD1 (5 bases). Germline V gene data show CDR1 as MDHEN and CDR2 as SYDVKM. V dropped 1 base and J dropped 3 bases, with 10 bases sitting between them. This CDR3 spans 15 amino acids. The DNA of the CDR3 is TGTGCCAGCAGTTTATATCAGGGCACCAATCAGCCCCAGCATTTT. Encoded protein: CASSLYQGTNQPQHF.

This clone turned up a few times. The chain links TRBV27 to TRBJ2-7, with 7 bases lining up with TRBD2. Germline V gene lookup returns CDR1 MNHEY and CDR2 SMNVEV (reference sequence). The junction had 5 bases not matched to a gene; V was cut back by 5 bases and J by 4 bases. The CDR3 is 13 amino acids. This chain's CDR3 is CASSPREGYEQYF. CDR3 DNA: TGTGCCAGCAGTCCCAGGGAGGGGTACGAGCAGTACTTC.

The chain joins TRBV11-2 to TRBJ1-6; TRBD1 is a possible D gene (5 bases). V gave up 5 bases and J gave up 10 bases, with 18 bases separating them. The CDR3 contains 15 residues. From germline, CDR1 is SGHAT and CDR2 FQNNGV. As DNA, the CDR3 is TGTGCCAGCAGCCGGGGGACGATTAAGGACTCACCCCTCCACTTT. Protein sequence: CASSRGTIKDSPLHF.

Only a few counts were recorded for this clone. This chain connects TRBV6-1 to TRBJ1-6; D ambiguous. Germline V gene sequence: CDR1 MNHNS, CDR2 SASEGT. This CDR3 is built from 16 residues. The V and J ends lost 1 base and 0 bases respectively, with 7 bases between them. CDR3 coding DNA: TGTGCCAGCAGTGAAGATGTGAGCTCCTATAATTCACCCCTCCACTTT. Translation: CASSEDVSSYNSPLHF.

The rearrangement uses TRBV27 and TRBJ1-6; 7 positions agree with TRBD1. Unmatched junction bases numbered 6, after V lost 7 bases and J lost 6 bases. The V gene's germline CDR1 is MNHEY and CDR2 SMNVEV (reference sequence). CDR3 length equals 14 residues. As DNA, the CDR3 is TGTGCCAGCATAGGGGGCAGCTTTAATTCACCCCTCCACTTT. Translated: CASIGGSFNSPLHF.

On this clone itself: Mismatch with germline at one junction end may stem from a read error. Distinct nucleotide sequences in the sample also encode this CDR3. The chain carries TRBV27 and TRBJ2-7; possible D gene TRBD1, 5 bases. The CDR3 contains 14 residues. Germline loops: CDR1 MNHEY, CDR2 SMNVEV (reference sequence). CDR3 in amino acids: CASREDRGEYEQYF. In DNA form, the CDR3 reads TGCGCCAGCAGGGAAGACCGAGGAGAGTACGAGCAGTACTTC.

The gene calls are TRBV5-4 and TRBJ2-5; TRBD2 agrees at 7 bases. This CDR3 contains 15 residues. The germline CDR1 and CDR2 sequences are SGHNT and YYREEE (reference sequence). Trimming at V came to 3 bases and at J to 1 base, leaving 6 bases not matched to a gene. CDR3 loop: CASSSPGGIQETQYF. CDR3 bases: TGTGCCAGCAGCTCCCCGGGAGGAATCCAAGAGACCCAGTACTTC. Based on the CDR3 plus reference TRBV5-4 and TRBJ2-5, the full variable domain is ETGVTQSPTHLIKTRGQQVTLRCSSQSGHNTVSWYQQALGQGPQFIFQYYREEENGRGNFPPRFSGLQFPNYSSELNVNALELDDSALYLCASSSPGGIQETQYFGPGTRLLVL.